This entry describes one T cell receptor beta chain. Sequenced by immunoSEQ multiplex PCR; TCRdb stores in-frame clones only, minus some. The profile shows 250,000 to 350,000 clones, roughly 88% of them singletons. The source of the sample is a study of blood T cell repertoires in COVID-19. Study background: COVID-19 samples from acute and convalescent phases originated in the United States, Italy and Spain. From T cells, B-cell-depleted T cells, or PBMCs came the material, which was cDNA or gDNA.

CDR1 is LGHNA and CDR2 is YSLEER in the germline V gene. This CDR3 has 17 amino acids. The junction had 6 bases not matched to a gene; V was cut back by 6 bases and J by 0 bases. The chain recombines TRBV4-3 with TRBJ2-6, with TRBD1 matching 9 bases. Sequencing input: peripheral blood. The sequence came from a woman aged 45-65 years with acute or convalescent COVID-19. CDR3 residues: CASSSTGGNSGANVLTF. Written as DNA, the CDR3 is TGCGCCAGCAGTAGTACAGGGGGCAACTCTGGGGCCAACGTCCTGACTTTC.